The clone carrying this TCR beta chain occurred a few times. Trimming cost V 6 bases and J 7 bases; bases outside gene matches: 14. Germline-derived CDR1 and CDR2 are SGHRS and YFSETQ. The CDR3 sequence is 15 residues long. This entry comes from a study of beta chain features in type 1 diabetes. The investigators reverse transcribed all of the isolated RNA, so they sequenced expressed TCRB transcripts. Measured with immunoSEQ multiplex PCR; TCRdb has only the in-frame clones, and not every one. The sample has about 320,000 clones, around 15% seen once. This clonotype was sampled from a man aged 25 to 40 in good health. This chain links TRBV5-1 with TRBJ1-1; 8 bases match TRBD1. The specimen was central memory CD4+ T cells from blood. The CDR3 here is CASNIVQGARSEAFF. CDR3 DNA sequence: TGCGCCAGCAACATCGTGCAGGGGGCTAGAAGTGAAGCTTTCTTT.